Following are 19 T cell receptor beta chains from one sample sequenced in a study of blood T cell repertoires in COVID-19. Libraries were prepared by immunoSEQ multiplex PCR; TCRdb keeps only in-frame clonotypes and omits some of them. The table lists over 30,000 clones, almost 90% of them singletons, with roughly 4.5% in the top ten. Specimen: peripheral blood. These receptors all stem from a woman aged 65 to 85 with active COVID-19.

This rearrangement joins TRBV28 to TRBJ1-2, with D hard to call. Germline V gene data show CDR1 as MDHEN and CDR2 as SYDVKM. V was cut by 0 bases and J by 3 bases, with 8 bases left in between. CDR3 length: 14 amino acids. The DNA of the CDR3 is TGTGCCAGCAGTTTATGGGGCAGTCACTATGGCTACACCTTC. This gives the protein CASSLWGSHYGYTF.

The chain couples TRBV4-2 to TRBJ1-2, with D possibly matching TRBD1 (6 bases). The V end lost 0 bases, the J end lost 9 bases, and 23 bases lay between the germline ends. Germline V lookup: CDR1 LGHNA, CDR2 YNFKEQ. CDR3 length equals 17 residues. The CDR3 region has the DNA TGTGCCAGCAGCCAAGAATATGGACATCTAGGGGGTATGAGCTACACCTTC. Amino acid sequence: CASSQEYGHLGGMSYTF.

The chain links TRBV6-1 to TRBJ2-1; 11 bases are a match to TRBD2. Trimming at V came to 1 base and at J to 1 base, leaving 3 bases not matched to a gene. There are 17 residues in the CDR3. The germline gives CDR1 MNHNS, CDR2 SASEGT. CDR3 in amino acids: CASSEEVAGGSYNEQFF. The CDR3 nucleotides read TGTGCCAGCAGTGAAGAGGTAGCGGGGGGGTCCTACAATGAGCAGTTCTTC.

This chain joins TRBV15 and TRBJ2-5, with no clear D. The CDR3 runs 13 residues. V lost 4 bases to trimming and J lost 1 base, with 7 bases between them. CDR1 LNHNV and CDR2 YYDKDF come from the germline V gene (reference sequence). The CDR3 protein is CATSTLTQETQYF. The DNA of the CDR3 is TGTGCCACCAGCACTCTAACCCAAGAGACCCAGTACTTC. The variable domain in full, with the rest retrieved from reference TRBV15 and TRBJ2-5, is DAMVIQNPRYQVTQFGKPVTLSCSQTLNHNVMYWYQQKSSQAPKLLFHYYDKDFNNEADTPDNFQSRRPNTSFCFLDIRSPGLGDTAMYLCATSTLTQETQYFGPGTRLLVL.

The chain uses TRBV2 and TRBJ2-3; 7 nucleotides line up with TRBD2. V shed 11 bases and J 1 base; nucleotides not matched to a gene: 12. Germline-derived CDR1 and CDR2 are SNHLY and FYNNEI. The CDR3 has 15 residues. This CDR3 is CAGSSRAGGTDTQYF. The CDR3, as DNA: TGTGCCGGCTCGTCGAGGGCGGGGGGCACAGATACGCAGTATTTT.

The chain recombines TRBV7-2 with TRBJ1-4; 8 bases are a match to TRBD1. CDR1 is SGHTA and CDR2 is FQGNSA in the germline V gene. The CDR3 spans 14 residues. The trim removed 5 bases at V and 7 bases at J, leaving 6 bases unmatched. CDR3 DNA: TGTGCCAGCAGCCTAGGACAGGGCTCTGAAAAACTGTTTTTT. It translates to CASSLGQGSEKLFF.

J is TRBJ2-3 and V is TRBV2, with TRBD1 matching 9 bases. V lost 7 bases, J lost 3 bases, and 2 bases stayed unmatched. Germline assignment: CDR1 SNHLY and CDR2 FYNNEI. This CDR3 is built from 13 residues. The CDR3 loop reads CASKQGATDTQYF. The CDR3 DNA reads as TGTGCCAGCAAACAGGGGGCTACAGATACGCAGTATTTT.

The V and J genes are TRBV7-9 and TRBJ2-1; TRBD1 matches at 7 bases. There are 12 residues in the CDR3. From germline, CDR1 is SEHNR and CDR2 FQNEAQ (reference sequence). V gave up 8 bases and J gave up 7 bases; unmatched junction bases: 5. The CDR3 DNA is TGTGCCAGCTCTGAGGGGGCGAATGAGCAGTTCTTC. Translated: CASSEGANEQFF.

The genes are TRBV11-3 and TRBJ1-2; 9 nucleotides line up with TRBD1. This CDR3 region has 15 residues. The junction had 1 base not matched to a gene; V was cut back by 0 bases and J by 2 bases. CDR1 SGHNT and CDR2 YENEEA come from the germline V gene. The CDR3: CASSLDGTGNYGYTF. CDR3 DNA: TGTGCCAGCAGCTTAGACGGGACAGGGAACTATGGCTACACCTTC.

The chain carries TRBV29-1 and TRBJ2-5; no firm D call. CDR3 length: 12 amino acids. Germline values: CDR1 SQVTM, CDR2 ANQGSEA. V lost 2 bases to trimming and J lost 2 bases, with 6 bases between them. The CDR3 nucleotides are TGCAGCGTTGAAACAGCTCAAGAGACCCAGTACTTC. Translated: CSVETAQETQYF.

The rearrangement joins TRBV6-1 to TRBJ2-3, with TRBD2 matching over 8 bases. The V segment lost 2 bases and the J segment 1 base; nucleotides outside the gene matches: 2. The CDR3 spans 15 residues. Germline V gene data show CDR1 as MNHNS and CDR2 as SASEGT. CDR3 bases: TGTGCCAGCAGTGAACCAGCGGGGGGCACAGATACGCAGTATTTT. Amino acids: CASSEPAGGTDTQYF.

This chain uses TRBV12-3 or TRBV12-4 with TRBJ2-3; perhaps TRBD2 as D (5 bases). The CDR3 sequence is 12 residues long. The germline V and J ends were trimmed by 5 bases and 8 bases, with 11 bases remaining between them. The CDR3 is CASSGLAFTQYF. CDR3 coding DNA: TGTGCCAGCAGTGGGCTAGCTTTTACGCAGTATTTT.

About this clone itself: A junction boundary mismatches the germline segment, possibly from a read error. Here the CDR3 DNA reads TGCGCCAGCAGTTTGGGGACAGTCGGCACTGAAGCTTTCTTT. Translated, it gives CASSLGTVGTEAFF. The gene calls are TRBV5-1 and TRBJ1-1, with TRBD1 identical over 7 bases. The CDR3 covers 14 residues. Germline assignment: CDR1 SGHRS and CDR2 YFSETQ. Combining the CDR3 with reference TRBV5-1 and TRBJ1-1 gives the whole variable domain KAGVTQTPRYLIKTRGQQVTLSCSPISGHRSVSWYQQTPGQGLQFLFEYFSETQRNKGNFPGRFSGRQFSNSRSEMNVSTLELGDSALYLCASSLGTVGTEAFFGQGTRLTVV.

The V and J genes are TRBV6-5 and TRBJ2-7; 8 bases fit TRBD1. The CDR3 has 16 amino acids. Looked up from germline, CDR1 is MNHEY and CDR2 is SVGAGI. V trimming: 3 bases; J trimming: 6 bases; junction bases outside the gene matches: 13. Here the CDR3 DNA reads TGTGCCAGCAGTTATTTTCCCGACAGGGGACCGACCGAGCAGTACTTC. Its translation: CASSYFPDRGPTEQYF.

V gene TRBV3-1 (or the pseudogene TRBV3-2) combines with J gene TRBJ1-2; TRBD1 aligns across 8 bases. Germline CDR1 is LGHDT and CDR2 is YNNKEL (reference sequence). Unmatched junction bases numbered 9, after V lost 1 base and J lost 8 bases. This CDR3 is built from 15 residues. The CDR3 is CASSQALGTGGGYTF. CDR3 bases: TGTGCCAGCAGCCAAGCCCTGGGGACAGGAGGCGGCTACACCTTC.

Only one count was recorded for this clone. The CDR3 region has the DNA TGTGCCAGCACTAACCCCCCCCGGGACATTCTTCACCCACGCAATGAGCAGTTCTTC. Translation: CASTNPPRDILHPRNEQFF. The V gene is TRBV28, the J gene TRBJ2-1; a weak D match, TRBD1 (6 bases). The CDR3 is made up of 19 amino acids. V dropped 7 bases and J dropped 6 bases, with 31 bases sitting between them. Germline V gene sequence: CDR1 MDHEN, CDR2 SYDVKM.

J is TRBJ1-1 and V is TRBV2; TRBD1 aligns across 9 bases. The length of the CDR3 is 15 residues. With 6 bases clipped from V and 5 bases from J, the junction kept 10 bases outside the gene matches. Germline assignment: CDR1 SNHLY and CDR2 FYNNEI. The CDR3, as DNA: TGTGCCAGCAGACGGGACAGGGCTCGGCGGACTGAAGCTTTCTTT. It codes for CASRRDRARRTEAFF.

This chain joins TRBV28 and TRBJ2-1, with 13 nucleotides matching TRBD2. From germline, CDR1 is MDHEN and CDR2 SYDVKM. The CDR3 is 15 amino acids. V was pared by 7 bases and J by 9 bases, with 9 bases of the junction left unmatched. The CDR3: CASKLGLAGVVEQFF. The CDR3 DNA reads TGTGCCAGCAAACTCGGACTAGCGGGGGTGGTTGAGCAGTTCTTC. The full variable domain, rest sourced from reference TRBV28 and TRBJ2-1, is DVKVTQSSRYLVKRTGEKVFLECVQDMDHENMFWYRQDPGLGLRLIYFSYDVKMKEKGDIPEGYSVSREKKERFSLILESASTNQTSMYLCASKLGLAGVVEQFFGPGTRLTVL.

This clone has only one observation. The genes are TRBV18 and TRBJ2-7; 10 positions agree with TRBD1. Germline-derived CDR1 and CDR2 are KGHSH and LQKENI. Trimming cost V 3 bases and J 2 bases; bases outside gene matches: 4. The CDR3 spans 15 residues. The CDR3 here is CASSPPGQGTYEQYF. In DNA form, the CDR3 reads TGTGCCAGCTCACCTCCGGGACAGGGGACCTACGAGCAGTACTTC.